This TCR beta chain is from a study of blood T cell repertoires in COVID-19. As for the study in general: From T cells, B-cell-depleted T cells, or PBMCs came the material, which was cDNA or gDNA.

TCRdb keeps only in-frame clones here, not all; method: immunoSEQ multiplex PCR. Among approximately 280,000 clones listed, roughly 85% were seen once. The TCR originated in a man between 50 and 59 years old with active or convalescent COVID-19. Sequencing input: peripheral blood.

The CDR3 nucleotides are TGTGCCAGCTCACCACCCGGCAGGGAAGGTCAGCCCCAGCATTTT. Amino acids: CASSPPGREGQPQHF. This sequence joins TRBV18 and TRBJ1-5; TRBD1 might be the D (5 bases). V lost 0 bases and J lost 6, with 12 bases in between. CDR1 is KGHSH and CDR2 is LQKENI in the germline V gene. The CDR3 has 15 amino acids.